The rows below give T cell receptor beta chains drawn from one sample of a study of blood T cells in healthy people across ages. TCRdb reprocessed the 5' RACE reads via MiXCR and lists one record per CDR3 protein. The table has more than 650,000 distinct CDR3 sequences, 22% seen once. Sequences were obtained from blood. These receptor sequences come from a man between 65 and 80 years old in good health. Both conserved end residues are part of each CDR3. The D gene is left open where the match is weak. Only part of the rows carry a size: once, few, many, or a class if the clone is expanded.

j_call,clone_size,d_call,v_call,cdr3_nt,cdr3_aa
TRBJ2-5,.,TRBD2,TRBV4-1,TGCGCCAGCAGCCAACAAGGGACTAGCGGGGGGGAGACCCAGTACTTC,CASSQQGTSGGETQYF
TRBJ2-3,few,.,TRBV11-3,TGTGCCAGCAGCTTGGGGTCTGGAGAGGCAGATACGCGGTATTTT,CASSLGSGEADTRYF
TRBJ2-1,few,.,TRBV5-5,TGTGCCAGCAGCGGTGGGGGGCCAGGGAATGAGCAGTTCTTC,CASSGGGPGNEQFF
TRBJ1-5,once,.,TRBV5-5,TGTGCCAGCAGCTCTGGGGTAGAATATCAGCCCCAGCATTTT,CASSSGVEYQPQHF
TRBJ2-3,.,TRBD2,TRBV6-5,TGTGCCAGTGCGGGGACTAGCCCCACAGATACGCAGTATTTT,CASAGTSPTDTQYF
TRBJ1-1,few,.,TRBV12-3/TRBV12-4,TGTGCCAGCTCTACATCACTGAACACTGAAGCTTTCTTT,CASSTSLNTEAFF
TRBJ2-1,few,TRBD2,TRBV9,TGTGCCAGCAGCGACAGCGGGAGCCCCTTCAATGAGCAGTTCTTC,CASSDSGSPFNEQFF
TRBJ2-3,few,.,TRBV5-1,TGCGCCAGCAGCTTGTTTACGGCAAGCACAGATACGCAGTATTTT,CASSLFTASTDTQYF
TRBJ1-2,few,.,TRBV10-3,TGTGCCATCAGTGAGGGGATCTTGGACTACACCTTC,CAISEGILDYTF
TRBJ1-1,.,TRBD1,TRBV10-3,TGTGCCATCAGCCCGGTGCCTAGGACAGGGCACACTGAAGCTTTCTTT,CAISPVPRTGHTEAFF
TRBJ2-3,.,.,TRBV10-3,TGTGCCACCACCAGGGGAATCACAGATACGCAGTATTTT,CATTRGITDTQYF
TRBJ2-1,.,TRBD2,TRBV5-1,TGCGCCAGCAGCTTGGCCGGTACTAGCGGGGGGAACAATGAGCAGTTCTTC,CASSLAGTSGGNNEQFF
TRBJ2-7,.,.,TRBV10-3,TGTGCCATCAGTGAACGGGGATCCCACGAGCAGTACTTC,CAISERGSHEQYF
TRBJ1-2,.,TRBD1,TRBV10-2,TGCGCCAGCAGTGTTGGAGACAGGGTTCCCAACCGGTACTGTGGCTACACCTTC,CASSVGDRVPNRYCGYTF
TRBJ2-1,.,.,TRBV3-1,TGTGCCAGCAGCCAAGATATCTTCCCGTTAGAGCAGTTCTTC,CASSQDIFPLEQFF
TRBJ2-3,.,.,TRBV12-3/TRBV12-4,TGTGCCAGCAGTTTGCTACCAGACACAGATACGCAGTATTTT,CASSLLPDTDTQYF
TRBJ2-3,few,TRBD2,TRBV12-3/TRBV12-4,TGTGCCAGCAGTTTTAGCGGGAGAGGTGATACGCAGTATTTT,CASSFSGRGDTQYF
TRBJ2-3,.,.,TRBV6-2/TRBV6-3,TGTGCCAGCAGCCTTCCGGCCCGTGGCGCAGATACGCAGTATTTT,CASSLPARGADTQYF
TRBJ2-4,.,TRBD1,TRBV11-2,TGTGCCAGCAGCTTAGGACAGGGGGAGCGAAAAACCATTCAGTACTTC,CASSLGQGERKTIQYF
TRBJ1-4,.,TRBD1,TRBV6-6,TGTGCCATCAGTTACAGGGGGGGTTTTGAAAAACTGTTTTTT,CAISYRGGFEKLFF
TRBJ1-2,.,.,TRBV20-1,TGCAGTGCTACCGACAGATTTAACTATGGCTACACCTTC,CSATDRFNYGYTF
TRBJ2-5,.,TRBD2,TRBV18,TGTGCCAGCTCACCGACGGGAGGGGCGCGGAAGGAGACCCAGTACTTC,CASSPTGGARKETQYF
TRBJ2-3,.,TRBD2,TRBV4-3,TGCGCCAGCAGCCAAGCCCAGGGACTAGCGGTCACAGATACGCAGTATTTT,CASSQAQGLAVTDTQYF
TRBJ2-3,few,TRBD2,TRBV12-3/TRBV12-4,TGTGCCAGCGGAGAAACGGGGGGGAGCACAGATACGCAGTATTTT,CASGETGGSTDTQYF
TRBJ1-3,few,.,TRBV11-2,TGTGCCAGCAGCTTAGTCACAGTCTCTGGAAACACCATATATTTT,CASSLVTVSGNTIYF
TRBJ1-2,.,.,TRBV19,TGTGCCAGTACCCGGGACCAAGCTAGGGACACCTTC,CASTRDQARDTF
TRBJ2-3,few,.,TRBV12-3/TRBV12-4,TGTGCCAGCAGTCCATACCGTCCATGGGGTGCCCCCACAGATACGCAGTATTTT,CASSPYRPWGAPTDTQYF
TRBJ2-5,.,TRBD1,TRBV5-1,TGCGCCAGCAGCTGGGGGACAGGGGAAGATGAGACCCAGTACTTC,CASSWGTGEDETQYF
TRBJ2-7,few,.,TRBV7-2,TGTGCCAGCAGCTCCCCCGGGGGTTACGAGCAGTACTTC,CASSSPGGYEQYF
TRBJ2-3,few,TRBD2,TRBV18,TGTGCCAGCTCACCGGGCCTAGCGGACCGAGATACGCAGTATTTT,CASSPGLADRDTQYF
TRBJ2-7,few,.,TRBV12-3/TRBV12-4,TGTGCCAGCAGTTTATCCCCCGGTTCCGAGCAGTACTTC,CASSLSPGSEQYF
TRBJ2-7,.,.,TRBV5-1,TGCGCCAGCAGCTTGGTGGTGGGGAGCGAGCAGTACTTC,CASSLVVGSEQYF
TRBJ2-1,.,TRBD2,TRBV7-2,TGTGCCAGCAGCTTGAGCCCTAGGGGAGCGGGGGCCTACAATGAGCAGTTCTTC,CASSLSPRGAGAYNEQFF
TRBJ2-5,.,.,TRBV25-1,TGTGCCAGCAGCTCCCAGGAAGAGACCCAGTACTTC,CASSSQEETQYF
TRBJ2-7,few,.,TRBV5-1,TGCGCCAGCCAACCGGTGGGGTCTTCCTCCTACGAGCAGTACTTC,CASQPVGSSSYEQYF
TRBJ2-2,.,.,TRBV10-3,TGTGCCATCAGTGAAGTCCAGCGTGCGAACACCGGGGAGCTGTTTTTT,CAISEVQRANTGELFF
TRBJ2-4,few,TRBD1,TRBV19,TGTGCCAGTAGTTCCCGGACAGGAAACATTCAGTACTTC,CASSSRTGNIQYF
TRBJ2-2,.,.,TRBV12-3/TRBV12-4,TGTGCCAGCAGTTGGCCCAAAGGGGCCGGGGAGCTGTTTTTT,CASSWPKGAGELFF
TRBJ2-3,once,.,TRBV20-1,TGCAGCGAGGTCGAGGGGGGGACCACAGATACGCAGTATTTT,CSEVEGGTTDTQYF
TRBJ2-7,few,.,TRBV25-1,TGTGCCAGCAGTGACTACGGGACCAGCTCCTACGAGCAGTACTTC,CASSDYGTSSYEQYF
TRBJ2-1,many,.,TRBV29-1,TGCAGCGTTGAGGGTTTCGGTCCGGGGTTCAATGAGCAGTTCTTC,CSVEGFGPGFNEQFF
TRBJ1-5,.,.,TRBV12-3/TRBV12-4,TGTGCCAGCAGTACCCGGGGGGGTAGCAATCAGCCCCAGCATTTT,CASSTRGGSNQPQHF
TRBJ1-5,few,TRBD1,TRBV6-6,TGTGCCAGCAGGGGGACAGGGACCTCGGTATCGCCCCAGCATTTT,CASRGTGTSVSPQHF
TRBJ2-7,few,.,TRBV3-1,TGTGCCAGCAGCCAGGGAGCCCTCTACGAGCAGTACTTC,CASSQGALYEQYF
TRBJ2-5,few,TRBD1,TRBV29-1,TGCAGCGCGGACAGGGGCCAAGAGACCCAGTACTTC,CSADRGQETQYF
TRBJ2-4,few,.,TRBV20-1,TGCAGTGCTAGTGGGCAAGCCAAAAACATTCAGTACTTC,CSASGQAKNIQYF
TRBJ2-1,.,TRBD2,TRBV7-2,TGTGCCAGCAGCTCTAGCGGGGCCTTTGATGAGCAGTTCTTC,CASSSSGAFDEQFF
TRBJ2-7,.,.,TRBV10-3,TGTGCCATCAGTGAGGGCCGGACTCGCTACGAGCAGTACTTC,CAISEGRTRYEQYF
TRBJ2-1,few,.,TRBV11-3,TGTGCCAGCAGCTTCTTAAGCGCGGGTGAGCAGTTCTTC,CASSFLSAGEQFF